The rows below give T cell receptor beta chains drawn from one sample of a study of blood T cell repertoires in COVID-19. TCRdb's table, derived via immunoSEQ multiplex PCR, lists solely in-frame clones and lacks some. This sample yields approximately 210,000 clones, of which roughly 94% are seen a single time; 0.6% to 0.9% belongs to the top ten. The sequencing sample was made of peripheral blood. The source of these receptors is a man aged 25 to 45 with COVID-19, enrolled during active disease. The CDR3 runs from the conserved cysteine through the conserved F or W. D genes are given only for firm matches. Clone sizes are given selectively: once, few, many, or a class where the clone is expanded.

cdr3_aa cdr3_nt v_call clone_size d_call j_call
CASSLGDTEAFF TGTGCCAGCAGCTTAGGAGACACTGAAGCTTTCTTT TRBV11-3 NA NA TRBJ1-1
CASSLKGGNQPQHF TGTGCCAGCAGCTTAAAGGGGGGCAATCAGCCCCAGCATTTT TRBV7-9 NA NA TRBJ1-5
CASSSITGTGAGGTLHF TGCGCCAGCAGCTCGATAACCGGGACAGGGGCCGGGGGGACCCTCCACTTT TRBV5-1 few TRBD1 TRBJ1-6
CASSEGTRVRGETQYF TGTGCCAGCAGCGAAGGGACTAGAGTTAGGGGAGAGACCCAGTACTTC TRBV3-1/TRBV3-2 few TRBD2 TRBJ2-5
CASSPLSYVKRTEAFF TGTGCCAGCAGCCCCCTCTCGTACGTAAAGCGCACTGAAGCTTTCTTT TRBV7-2 NA NA TRBJ1-1
CASSSGTGAYEQYF TGCGCCAGCAGCTCCGGGACAGGGGCCTACGAGCAGTACTTC TRBV5-1 NA TRBD1 TRBJ2-7
CASSSRRSYEQYF TGTGCCAGCAGTTCGAGGCGGTCCTACGAGCAGTACTTC TRBV6-2/TRBV6-3 NA NA TRBJ2-7
CASKKGGGAPPGNTIYF TGTGCCAGCAAAAAAGGAGGGGGCGCCCCGCCTGGAAACACCATATATTTT TRBV21-1 NA NA TRBJ1-3
CASSVADRGHSGNTIYF TGTGCCAGCAGCGTCGCGGACAGGGGACATTCTGGAAACACCATATATTTT TRBV9 once TRBD1 TRBJ1-3
CAISVLPIGTGGLTNTGELFF TGTGCCATCAGTGTTTTGCCGATCGGGACAGGGGGGCTTACGAACACCGGGGAGCTGTTTTTT TRBV10-3 NA TRBD1 TRBJ2-2
CASSEGHADNEKLFF TGCGCCAGCAGTGAGGGCCACGCGGATAATGAAAAACTGTTTTTT TRBV10-1 NA NA TRBJ1-4
CASSLRQGARNEAFF TGTGCCAGCAGTTTGAGACAGGGGGCGCGGAATGAAGCTTTCTTT TRBV6-6 NA TRBD1 TRBJ1-1
CAWTGAESPLHF TGTGCCTGGACAGGGGCCGAGTCACCCCTCCACTTT TRBV30 NA NA TRBJ1-6
CASSLPGTGFYGYTF TGTGCCAGCAGCCTCCCCGGGACAGGGTTCTATGGCTACACCTTC TRBV14 NA TRBD1 TRBJ1-2
CASSPLPSGASTDTQYF TGTGCCAGCTCACCGCTCCCTAGCGGGGCTAGCACAGATACGCAGTATTTT TRBV18 NA TRBD2 TRBJ2-3
CASSVRGQGGSEQYF TGTGCCAGCAGCGTCCGGGGACAGGGAGGGTCCGAGCAGTACTTC TRBV9 NA TRBD1 TRBJ2-7
CASSLEQGSGYTF TGTGCCAGCAGCTTGGAACAGGGCAGCGGCTACACCTTC TRBV5-4 NA NA TRBJ1-2
CASSRADGGEAFF TGTGCCAGCAGCAGAGCGGACGGTGGGGAAGCTTTCTTT TRBV9 NA NA TRBJ1-1
CASVSPGQGNEKLFF TGTGCCAGTGTAAGCCCGGGACAGGGTAATGAAAAACTGTTTTTT TRBV19 NA TRBD1 TRBJ1-4
CASSRGLAGETDTQYF TGTGCCAGCAGCAGGGGACTAGCGGGGGAAACAGATACGCAGTATTTT TRBV7-2 NA TRBD2 TRBJ2-3
CASSPTGNLNTEAFF TGTGCCAGCAGCCCCACGGGAAATTTGAACACTGAAGCTTTCTTT TRBV7-2 NA NA TRBJ1-1
CASSLRQGAEAFF TGTGCCAGCTCACTACGACAGGGTGCTGAAGCTTTCTTT TRBV18 NA TRBD1 TRBJ1-1
CASSEAGAEGTDTQYF TGTGCCAGCAGTGAAGCGGGGGCGGAGGGCACAGATACGCAGTATTTT TRBV2 NA NA TRBJ2-3